The 15 T cell receptor delta chains given below trace back to one sample, sequenced in a study of Vδ1+ human thymocytes. Notes on the study in general: Thymic TRG and TRD repertoires appeared highly polyclonal.

Sequences come from RNA converted to cDNA by reverse transcription. The CDR3 regions were amplified by multiplex PCR from V-gene primers to a constant-region primer. TCRdb redid clone calling on the multiplex PCR reads using CATT. The sample contains about 73,000 delta-chain clones, approximately 37% of which appear only once. Their target antigens are unknown. What was sequenced was Vdelta1+ gamma-delta thymocytes from the thymus. Subset noted: FACS-sorted CD3+ TCRalphabeta- TCRVdelta1+ TCRVdelta2- thymocytes. The source of these receptors is a boy under two years old who had congenital heart surgery.

The chain recombines TRDV1 with TRDJ1, with unresolved D. Germline V gives CDR1 TSWWSYY, CDR2 QGS. Trimming removed 2 bases at V and 9 bases at J, with 22 bases between. The CDR3 covers 16 residues. CDR3 loop: CALGESLCRKGEELIF. In nucleotides, the CDR3 is TGTGCTCTTGGGGAAAGTTTGTGCAGGAAGGGAGAAGAACTCATCTTT.

The V call is TRDV1, the J call TRDJ1; 12 bases fit TRDD3. Trimming took 1 base from V and 4 from J; bases not matched to a gene: 22. This CDR3 is 22 amino acids long. The germline CDR1 and CDR2 sequences are TSWWSYY and QGS. The CDR3: CALGEPGLPTLGDTRFGDKLIF. The CDR3 DNA reads TGTGCTCTTGGGGAACCCGGCCTTCCTACACTGGGGGATACCAGGTTCGGCGATAAACTCATCTTT.

This rearrangement joins TRDV2 to TRDJ1; 10 bases align to TRDD3. The J segment lost 0 bases and the V segment lost 9 bases, leaving 15 bases of the junction unmatched. There are 17 residues in the CDR3. Germline CDR1 and CDR2: GEAIGNYY and EKD. The CDR3 here is CATANGGYRLYTDKLIF. In nucleotides, the CDR3 is TGTGCCACCGCTAATGGGGGATACCGTTTGTACACCGATAAACTCATCTTT.

This clone appeared once. This chain uses TRDV1 with TRDJ1, with 8 nucleotides matching TRDD3. The trim removed 5 bases at V and 3 bases at J, leaving 14 bases unmatched. CDR1 and CDR2 from the germline V gene are TSWWSYY and QGS. The CDR3 spans 17 residues. The CDR3 is CALGPNRRGIGADKLIF. For the CDR3, the DNA is TGTGCTCTTGGGCCTAACCGTCGGGGGATAGGGGCCGATAAACTCATCTTT.

This chain links TRDV2 with TRDJ1; tentatively, D is TRDD3 (5 bases). Per germline, CDR1 GEAIGNYY and CDR2 EKD. Trimming cost V 7 bases and J 0 bases, with 20 bases left between them. The CDR3 spans 16 residues. The CDR3 sequence: CAWDATILAYTDKLIF. In DNA form, the CDR3 reads TGTGCCTGGGATGCTACCATACTGGCTTACACCGATAAACTCATCTTT.

The chain recombines TRDV1 with TRDJ1; TRDD3 matches at 10 bases. This CDR3 has 22 amino acids. The V segment lost 1 base and the J segment 2 bases; nucleotides outside the gene matches: 22. Germline V gene lookup returns CDR1 TSWWSYY and CDR2 QGS. DNA for the CDR3: TGTGCTCTTGGGGAACCTAAACCCCCGCCTTGGGGGATACAGGGGGAGACCGATAAACTCATCTTT. This gives the protein CALGEPKPPPWGIQGETDKLIF.

V and J are TRDV1 and TRDJ1, with TRDD3 identical over 12 bases. The ends lost 4 bases at V and 0 bases at J; junction bases unmatched: 21. The CDR3 is made up of 22 amino acids. The germline V gene has CDR1 TSWWSYY and CDR2 QGS. The CDR3 DNA reads TGTGCTCTTGGGGTCGGATGCCTTCCTACTGGGGGATACCGACTGGACACCGATAAACTCATCTTT. Encoded protein: CALGVGCLPTGGYRLDTDKLIF.

This clone was counted between two and nine times. This chain uses TRDV1 with TRDJ1, with TRDD3 matching over 11 bases. Germline V gene data show CDR1 as TSWWSYY and CDR2 as QGS. This CDR3 is 18 amino acids long. The junction had 10 bases not matched to a gene; V was cut back by 1 base and J by 3 bases. The CDR3 spells CALGEPKGVWGIPDKLIF. The CDR3 DNA is TGTGCTCTTGGGGAACCTAAAGGGGTCTGGGGGATACCCGATAAACTCATCTTT.

Regarding this clone: One end of the junction is discordant with germline, which a read error may explain. The same CDR3 arises from other DNA sequences in this sample as well. The genes are TRDV2 and TRDJ1; D possibly corresponds to TRDD3 (5 bases). The CDR3 sequence is 18 residues long. CDR1 and CDR2 (germline): GEAIGNYY, EKD. The CDR3 nucleotides are TGCGCCTGTGACACCGACTTGGGGCACCTATGTGGGACCGATAAACTCATCTTT. Protein sequence: CACDTDLGHLCGTDKLIF.

The chain joins TRDV1 to TRDJ1, with 13 nucleotides matching TRDD3. With 2 bases clipped from V and 7 bases from J, the junction kept 10 bases outside the gene matches. This CDR3 contains 17 residues. Per germline, CDR1 TSWWSYY and CDR2 QGS. The CDR3, as DNA: TGTGCTCTTGGGGAAACCCTGTACTGGGGGATACGCGGTAAACTCATCTTT. Protein product: CALGETLYWGIRGKLIF.

This clone was counted only a few times. The rearrangement joins TRDV1 to TRDJ1, with 10 bases lining up with TRDD3. The junction had 28 bases not matched to a gene; V was cut back by 2 bases and J by 10 bases. The CDR3 is made up of 21 amino acids. The germline V gene has CDR1 TSWWSYY and CDR2 QGS. The CDR3 region is CALGERGSYNLLRGIRVGLIF. CDR3 DNA: TGTGCTCTTGGGGAAAGGGGGTCCTACAATCTCTTGCGGGGGATACGCGTAGGACTCATCTTT.

A few counts support this clone. The chain combines TRDV2 with TRDJ1; 11 bases match TRDD3. V was pared by 2 bases and J by 2 bases, with 9 bases of the junction left unmatched. CDR1 and CDR2 (germline): GEAIGNYY, EKD. The CDR3 sequence is 17 residues long. CDR3 protein: CACDRGYWGIGTDKLIF. The CDR3 nucleotides are TGTGCCTGTGACAGGGGGTACTGGGGGATAGGGACCGATAAACTCATCTTT.

This clone showed up just a few times. This chain connects TRDV1 to TRDJ1; D may be TRDD2 (5 bases). The CDR3 is 18 residues long. Looked up from germline, CDR1 is TSWWSYY and CDR2 is QGS. V shed 4 bases and J shed 0 bases, with 21 bases lying between them. The CDR3 reads CALGVPLSFSRYTDKLIF. CDR3 nucleotides: TGTGCTCTTGGGGTTCCTCTTTCCTTCTCCCGCTACACCGATAAACTCATCTTT.

J is TRDJ1 and V is TRDV1; TRDD2 aligns across 8 bases. J was trimmed by 0 bases and V by 1 base; bases with no gene match: 22. CDR3 length: 22 residues. The germline V gene encodes CDR1 TSWWSYY and CDR2 QGS. The CDR3 coding sequence is TGTGCTCTTGGGGAACAATCTTCCTACGAAATTCTGGGGACAGGTTACACCGATAAACTCATCTTT. It codes for CALGEQSSYEILGTGYTDKLIF.

In its sample, this clone was seen a few times. The chain couples TRDV1 to TRDJ1, with 11 bases lining up with TRDD3. V trimming: 3 bases; J trimming: 2 bases; junction bases outside the gene matches: 17. The germline V gene encodes CDR1 TSWWSYY and CDR2 QGS. CDR3 length: 20 residues. The CDR3 loop is CALGEACNPRLGDMTDKLIF. The CDR3 bases are TGTGCTCTTGGGGAGGCTTGTAATCCTCGACTGGGGGATATGACCGATAAACTCATCTTT.